These 26 T cell receptor beta chains share one sample of origin, sequenced in a study of T cells in localized non-small cell lung cancer. Sequencing was performed with immunoSEQ multiplex PCR; in TCRdb, only in-frame clones are kept and a portion is missing. In the table there are under 50,000 clones, approximately 81% of which are singletons. Here the sequenced sample was peripheral blood mononuclear cells, taken before any cancer treatment. The receptor set was obtained from a man between 40 and 69 years old with stage III lung adenocarcinoma.

The rearrangement uses TRBV10-3 and TRBJ1-1; 7 positions agree with TRBD1. Germline CDR1 ENHRY, CDR2 SYGVKD. V lost 7 bases, J lost 0 bases, and 5 bases stayed unmatched. The CDR3 is 14 amino acids. As DNA, the CDR3 is TGTGCCATCAATAGGGGGACAGTGAACACTGAAGCTTTCTTT. Translated, it gives CAINRGTVNTEAFF.

As regards this clone: This sample includes further DNA sequences coding for the same CDR3. J is TRBJ2-5 and V is TRBV6-5; perhaps TRBD2 as D (6 bases). Trimming shortened V by 5 bases and J by 5 bases, and 18 bases separated the two germline ends. CDR3 length: 15 residues. CDR1 is MNHEY, CDR2 SVGAGI, per germline. The CDR3 reads CASSGGVLGQETQYF. CDR3 bases: TGTGCCAGCAGTGGAGGGGTTCTTGGGCAGGAGACCCAGTACTTC.

The chain is built from TRBV10-3 and TRBJ1-1; D is possibly TRBD1 (6 bases). The ends were cut back, 4 bases at V and 5 bases at J, with 11 bases in the middle. This CDR3 contains 13 residues. Germline V gives CDR1 ENHRY, CDR2 SYGVKD. DNA for the CDR3: TGTGCCATCAGTGGAGGGCAGGGGACTGAAGCTTTCTTT. Translated: CAISGGQGTEAFF.

The chain is built from TRBV9 and TRBJ2-7; the D gene is possibly TRBD2 (6 bases). The CDR3 extends over 16 amino acids. V was trimmed by 0 bases and J by 2 bases, leaving 15 bases between them. Germline-derived CDR1 and CDR2 are SGDLS and YYNGEE. The CDR3 spells CASSVGLGDHAYEQYF. For the CDR3, the DNA is TGTGCCAGCAGCGTAGGACTAGGGGACCATGCCTACGAGCAGTACTTC.

The chain is built from TRBV27 and TRBJ2-1; TRBD1 matches 7 bases. V gave up 3 bases and J gave up 5 bases; unmatched junction bases: 7. The germline V gene has CDR1 MNHEY and CDR2 SMNVEV (reference sequence). The CDR3 length is 15 residues. The CDR3 sequence is CASSFRQGWDNEQFF. For the CDR3, the DNA is TGTGCCAGCAGTTTCCGACAGGGATGGGACAATGAGCAGTTCTTC.

This chain's CDR3 is CASSPEGKETDTQYF. The CDR3 DNA follows: TGTGCCAGCAGCCCAGAGGGAAAGGAGACGGATACGCAGTATTTT. The chain is built from TRBV11-3 and TRBJ2-3, with D tentatively TRBD2 (5 bases). The CDR3 is 15 amino acids. V was shortened by 5 bases and J by 6 bases, with 18 bases between the two germline ends. CDR1 SGHNT and CDR2 YENEEA come from the germline V gene.

The CDR3 DNA follows: TGTGCCAGCAGCTTGGTACCCCATCGCACAGATACGCAGTATTTT. It encodes CASSLVPHRTDTQYF. This chain links TRBV5-6 with TRBJ2-3; no clear D. The CDR3 totals 15 residues. Germline loops: CDR1 SGHDT, CDR2 YYEEEE. Trimming took 0 bases from V and 1 from J, leaving 9 bases between them.

This chain connects TRBV29-1 to TRBJ2-5; 9 nucleotides match TRBD2. Losses at the gene ends were 5 bases for V and 0 bases for J; bases not matched to a gene: 7. Germline CDR1 is SQVTM and CDR2 is ANQGSEA. The CDR3 is 15 amino acids. The DNA of the CDR3 is TGCAGCGTTCAATCTAGCGGGGTCTACCAAGAGACCCAGTACTTC. Translating gives CSVQSSGVYQETQYF.

The V and J genes are TRBV18 and TRBJ1-2; D is unresolved. V was clipped by 1 base and J by 8 bases, with 8 bases between them. From germline, CDR1 is KGHSH and CDR2 LQKENI. The CDR3 covers 12 residues. CDR3 bases: TGTGCCAGCTCACCACAGAGTGGCGGCTACACCTTC. Amino acid sequence: CASSPQSGGYTF.

Note on this clone: Relative to the germline gene, one junction end is altered; a read error may explain this. The chain links TRBV6-5 to TRBJ2-7; D is ambiguous. Germline CDR1 and CDR2: MNHEY and SVGAGI. The CDR3 contains 13 residues. The CDR3 reads CAISEMGSYEQYF. The DNA of the CDR3 is TGTGCCATCAGTGAAATGGGTTCCTACGAGCAGTACTTC.

The rearrangement uses TRBV5-6 and TRBJ2-1; the match to TRBD2 covers 11 bases. CDR1 SGHDT and CDR2 YYEEEE come from the germline V gene. CDR3 length: 16 amino acids. The trim removed 2 bases at V and 4 bases at J, leaving 5 bases unmatched. CDR3 residues: CASSLEPSGGYNEQFF. The CDR3 nucleotides read TGTGCCAGCAGCTTAGAGCCTAGCGGGGGGTACAATGAGCAGTTCTTC.

The J gene is TRBJ2-1, the V gene TRBV19, with D perhaps TRBD1 (6 bases). Trimming cost V 3 bases and J 0 bases, with 9 bases left between them. The germline V gene has CDR1 LNHDA and CDR2 SQIVND (reference sequence). The CDR3 has 15 amino acids. As DNA, the CDR3 is TGTGCCAGTAGTATGACAGGAGGCTCCTACAATGAGCAGTTCTTC. As protein: CASSMTGGSYNEQFF.

The chain carries TRBV19 and TRBJ1-4; D unresolved. With 2 bases removed from V and 3 bases from J, the gap between germline ends came to 10 bases. This CDR3 region has 15 residues. Germline V gene data show CDR1 as LNHDA and CDR2 as SQIVND (reference sequence). In DNA form, the CDR3 reads TGTGCCAGTAGTATATCGGAGTTATCTAATGAAAAACTGTTTTTT. Translation gives CASSISELSNEKLFF.

The rearrangement joins TRBV5-1 to TRBJ2-1, with D hard to call. This CDR3 is 12 amino acids long. Germline CDR1 SGHRS, CDR2 YFSETQ. V shed 0 bases and J shed 8 bases, with 6 bases lying between them. This chain's CDR3 is CASSLEAYEQFF. Here the CDR3 DNA reads TGCGCCAGCAGCTTGGAGGCATATGAGCAGTTCTTC.

This sequence joins TRBV6-5 and TRBJ2-1; D call uncertain. The CDR3 extends over 11 amino acids. The V and J ends lost 2 bases and 8 bases respectively, with 4 bases between them. Looked up from germline, CDR1 is MNHEY and CDR2 is SVGAGI. The CDR3 DNA follows: TGTGCCAGCAGTTACGAGCATGAGCAGTTCTTC. This gives the protein CASSYEHEQFF.

The V and J genes are TRBV29-1 and TRBJ2-5; tentatively, D is TRBD1 (6 bases). Per germline, CDR1 SQVTM and CDR2 ANQGSEA. The V end was cut by 6 bases, the J end by 1 base, with 12 bases between. The CDR3 is 13 amino acids. The DNA for the CDR3 is TGCAGCGTGGGCCAGGACAGCCAAGAGACCCAGTACTTC. Translated: CSVGQDSQETQYF.

This sequence joins TRBV10-3 and TRBJ2-3; possibly TRBD2 for D (6 bases). Between the trimmed V and J ends, which lost 6 bases and 2 bases, there was a span of 24 bases. Germline CDR1 is ENHRY and CDR2 is SYGVKD. This CDR3 region has 18 residues. The CDR3: CAISGTDFPGLSTDTQYF. The DNA of the CDR3 is TGTGCCATCAGCGGGACTGATTTTCCGGGTCTATCCACAGATACGCAGTATTTT.

The genes are TRBV5-4 and TRBJ2-7; the match to TRBD2 covers 8 bases. The V and J ends lost 4 bases and 0 bases, in that order; junction bases with no gene match: 6. CDR1 is SGHNT, CDR2 YYREEE, per germline (reference sequence). The CDR3 loop spans 15 amino acids. The CDR3 spells CASSPERGSSYEQYF. As DNA, the CDR3 is TGTGCCAGCAGCCCTGAGCGGGGGAGCTCCTACGAGCAGTACTTC.

A word on this clone: Other DNA sequences within the sample encode an identical CDR3. The chain links TRBV6-6 to TRBJ2-2; D gene ambiguous. Germline loops: CDR1 MNHNY, CDR2 SVGAGI (reference sequence). The CDR3 is 11 residues long. V was trimmed by 8 bases and J by 5 bases, leaving 6 bases between them. The CDR3 DNA reads TGTGCCAGCTCATTGACCGGGGAGCTGTTTTTT. This sequence encodes CASSLTGELFF.

V and J are TRBV5-1 and TRBJ2-1; 11 bases are a match to TRBD2. The V gene's germline CDR1 is SGHRS and CDR2 YFSETQ. The CDR3 runs to 15 residues. Germline trimming cut 2 bases from V and 7 bases from J; bases unmatched to any gene: 5. The CDR3 DNA reads TGCGCCAGCAGCTTTAGCGGGGGGGCAGAAAATGAGCAGTTCTTC. This encodes CASSFSGGAENEQFF.

CDR3 in amino acids: CASRVLAGDTDTQYF. The CDR3 nucleotides are TGTGCCAGCAGGGTACTAGCGGGGGACACAGATACGCAGTATTTT. The gene calls are TRBV2 and TRBJ2-3; the match to TRBD2 covers 11 bases. V shed 6 bases, J shed 2 bases, and the junction held 4 bases outside the gene matches. The CDR3 consists of 15 residues. Per germline, CDR1 SNHLY and CDR2 FYNNEI.

The sample holds one count of this clone. The gene calls are TRBV6-5 and TRBJ1-2; TRBD1 matches at 10 bases. The CDR3 length is 16 residues. The V gene end was trimmed by 0 bases and the J gene end by 3 bases; junction bases not matched to a gene: 4. The germline gives CDR1 MNHEY, CDR2 SVGAGI. CDR3 residues: CASSYSGDRGYYGYTF. In DNA, the CDR3 is TGTGCCAGCAGTTACTCGGGGGACAGGGGTTACTATGGCTACACCTTC.

The genes are TRBV5-4 and TRBJ2-2; no clear D. The V gene lost 2 bases and the J gene lost 4 bases, with 6 bases spanning the gap. The germline gives CDR1 SGHNT, CDR2 YYREEE (reference sequence). The CDR3 consists of 13 residues. CDR3 loop: CASSFWGTGELFF. In DNA, the CDR3 is TGTGCCAGCAGCTTTTGGGGCACCGGGGAGCTGTTTTTT.

The chain has TRBV15 and TRBJ2-4; TRBD1 agrees at 7 bases. J was trimmed by 0 bases and V by 0 bases; bases with no gene match: 5. Germline lookup yields CDR1 LNHNV and CDR2 YYDKDF (reference sequence). The CDR3 length is 17 residues. The CDR3 loop reads CATSRDKGGAAKNIQYF. The DNA for the CDR3 is TGTGCCACCAGCAGAGATAAAGGGGGCGCAGCCAAAAACATTCAGTACTTC.

The chain couples TRBV27 to TRBJ2-3; the D is unclear. The CDR3 loop spans 15 amino acids. V was cut by 4 bases and J by 0 bases, with 11 bases left in between. The germline V gene encodes CDR1 MNHEY and CDR2 SMNVEV (reference sequence). CDR3 nucleotides: TGTGCCAGCAGTTCTCGGACGGGTAGCACAGATACGCAGTATTTT. This gives the protein CASSSRTGSTDTQYF.

The chain couples TRBV7-6 to TRBJ2-3, with D uncertain. V lost 1 base and J lost 3, with 5 bases in between. The CDR3 has 13 residues. CDR1 and CDR2 (germline): SGHVS, FNYEAQ. CDR3 sequence: CASSLEVTDTQYF. CDR3 DNA sequence: TGTGCCAGCAGCTTAGAGGTGACAGATACGCAGTATTTT. Combining the CDR3 with reference TRBV7-6 and TRBJ2-3 gives the whole variable domain GAGVSQSPRYKVTKRGQDVALRCDPISGHVSLYWYRQALGQGPEFLTYFNYEAQQDKSGLPNDRFSAERPEGSISTLTIQRTEQRDSAMYRCASSLEVTDTQYFGPGTRLTVL.